This TCR beta chain was identified in a study of T cells in Graves' hyperthyroidism and ophthalmopathy. Template material for amplifying TCR beta CDR3 regions consisted of RNA transcripts. The HTBI primer set drove a first-round RT-PCR of the TCR CDR3. TCRdb called the multiplex PCR reads again in MiXCR, with one record for every CDR3 protein. This repertoire shows roughly 840,000 distinct CDR3 sequences, roughly 40% found once; its top ten account for approximately 8.7%. Each diagnosis drew on symptoms, thyroxine, TRAb, thyroid ultrasound and orbital computed tomography findings. Concerning this clonotype itself: Mismatch with germline at one junction end may stem from a read error.

CDR1 is SGHTA, CDR2 FQGTGA, per germline. The CDR3 has 17 residues. This TCR was recovered from a man aged 18 to 29 with Graves' hyperthyroidism. Sequencing was performed on blood. V gene TRBV7-3 combines with J gene TRBJ2-5, with 8 bases identical to TRBD2. CDR3 sequence (DNA): TGCGCCAGCAGCCAATCTCAGGGCGGGGGGCACCAAGAGACCCAGTACTTC. Translation: CASSQSQGGGHQETQYF. The full variable domain, completed using reference TRBV7-3 and TRBJ2-5, is GAGVSQTPSNKVTEKGKYVELRCDPISGHTALYWYRQSLGQGPEFLIYFQGTGAADDSGLPNDRFFAVRPEGSVSTLKIQRTERGDSAVYLCASSQSQGGGHQETQYFGPGTRLLVL.